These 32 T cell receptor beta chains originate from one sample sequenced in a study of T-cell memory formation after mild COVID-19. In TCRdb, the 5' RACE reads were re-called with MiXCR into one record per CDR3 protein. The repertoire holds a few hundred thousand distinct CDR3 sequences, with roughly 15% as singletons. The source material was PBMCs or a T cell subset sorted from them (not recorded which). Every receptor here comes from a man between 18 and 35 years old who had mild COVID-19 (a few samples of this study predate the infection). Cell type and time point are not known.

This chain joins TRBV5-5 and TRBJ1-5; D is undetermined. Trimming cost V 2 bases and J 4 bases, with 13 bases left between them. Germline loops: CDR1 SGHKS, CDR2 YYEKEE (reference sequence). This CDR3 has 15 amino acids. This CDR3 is CASSLGGKGNQPQHF. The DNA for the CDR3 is TGTGCCAGCAGCTTAGGAGGGAAAGGAAATCAGCCCCAGCATTTT.

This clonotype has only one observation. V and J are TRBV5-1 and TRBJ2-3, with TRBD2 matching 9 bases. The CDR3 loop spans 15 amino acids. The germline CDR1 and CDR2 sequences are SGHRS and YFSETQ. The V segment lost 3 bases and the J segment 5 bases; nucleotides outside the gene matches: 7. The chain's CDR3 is CASSWAGSGGDTQYF. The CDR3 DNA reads TGCGCCAGCAGCTGGGCTGGTAGCGGGGGAGATACGCAGTATTTT.

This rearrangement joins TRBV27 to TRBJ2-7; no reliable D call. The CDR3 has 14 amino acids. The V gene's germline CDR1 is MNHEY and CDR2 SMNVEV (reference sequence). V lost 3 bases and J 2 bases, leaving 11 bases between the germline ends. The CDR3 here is CASSLSAQTYEQYF. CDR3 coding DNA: TGTGCCAGCAGTTTGTCGGCGCAAACCTACGAGCAGTACTTC.

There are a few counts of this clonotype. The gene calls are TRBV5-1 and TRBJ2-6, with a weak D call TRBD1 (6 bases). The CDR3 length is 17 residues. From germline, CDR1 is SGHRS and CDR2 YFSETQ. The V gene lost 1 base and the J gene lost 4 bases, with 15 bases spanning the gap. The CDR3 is CASSLIGTSAGANVLTF. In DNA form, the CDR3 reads TGCGCCAGCAGCTTGATCGGGACATCCGCCGGGGCCAACGTCCTGACTTTC.

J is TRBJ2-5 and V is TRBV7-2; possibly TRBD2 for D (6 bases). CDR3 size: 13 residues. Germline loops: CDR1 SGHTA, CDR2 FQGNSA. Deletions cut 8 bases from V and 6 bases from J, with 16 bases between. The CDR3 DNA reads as TGTGCCAGCGAAGTCGGGACTCAACAGACCCAGTACTTC. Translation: CASEVGTQQTQYF.

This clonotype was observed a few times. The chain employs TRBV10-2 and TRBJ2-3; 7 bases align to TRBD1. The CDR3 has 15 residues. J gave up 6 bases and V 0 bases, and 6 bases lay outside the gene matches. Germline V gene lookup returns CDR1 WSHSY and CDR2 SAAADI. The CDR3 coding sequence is TGCGCCAGCAGTGAGTCCCGGGACAGATGGGATACGCAGTATTTT. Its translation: CASSESRDRWDTQYF.

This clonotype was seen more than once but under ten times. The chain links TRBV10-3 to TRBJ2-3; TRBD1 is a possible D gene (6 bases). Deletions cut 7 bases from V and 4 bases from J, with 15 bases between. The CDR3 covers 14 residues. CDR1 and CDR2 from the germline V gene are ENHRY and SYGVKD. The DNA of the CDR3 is TGTGCCATCACGAAGGGGCAGGGGCCAGATACGCAGTATTTT. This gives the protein CAITKGQGPDTQYF.

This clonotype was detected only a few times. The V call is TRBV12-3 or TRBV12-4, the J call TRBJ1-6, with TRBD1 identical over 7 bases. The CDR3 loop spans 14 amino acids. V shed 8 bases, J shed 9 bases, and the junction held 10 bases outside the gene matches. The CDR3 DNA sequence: TGTGCCAGCGCCCAGGGGGTATTTGGTTCACCCCTCCACTTT. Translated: CASAQGVFGSPLHF.

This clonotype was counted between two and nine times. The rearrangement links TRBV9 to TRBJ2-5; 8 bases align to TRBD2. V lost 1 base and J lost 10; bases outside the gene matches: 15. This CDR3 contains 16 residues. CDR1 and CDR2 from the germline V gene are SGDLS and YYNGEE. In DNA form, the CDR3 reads TGTGCCAGCAGCGTAACGGGAGCGGGGGCCCGGGGGGACCAGTACTTC. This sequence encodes CASSVTGAGARGDQYF. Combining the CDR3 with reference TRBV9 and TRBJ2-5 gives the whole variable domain DSGVTQTPKHLITATGQRVTLRCSPRSGDLSVYWYQQSLDQGLQFLIQYYNGEERAKGNILERFSAQQFPDLHSELNLSSLELGDSALYFCASSVTGAGARGDQYFGPGTRLLVL.

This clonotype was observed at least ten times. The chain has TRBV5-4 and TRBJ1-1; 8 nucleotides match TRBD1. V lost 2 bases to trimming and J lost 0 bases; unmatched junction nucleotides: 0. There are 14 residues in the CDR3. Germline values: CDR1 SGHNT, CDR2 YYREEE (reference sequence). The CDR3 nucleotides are TGTGCCAGCAGCTTACAGGGGGTGAACACTGAAGCTTTCTTT. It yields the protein CASSLQGVNTEAFF.

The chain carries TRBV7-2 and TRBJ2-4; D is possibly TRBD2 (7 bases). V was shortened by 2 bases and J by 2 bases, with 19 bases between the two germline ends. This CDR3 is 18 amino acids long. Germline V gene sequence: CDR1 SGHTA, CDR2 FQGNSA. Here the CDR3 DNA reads TGTGCCAGCAGCTTATGGTCGGGGGGCAGCTGGACCAAAAACATTCAGTACTTC. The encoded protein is CASSLWSGGSWTKNIQYF.

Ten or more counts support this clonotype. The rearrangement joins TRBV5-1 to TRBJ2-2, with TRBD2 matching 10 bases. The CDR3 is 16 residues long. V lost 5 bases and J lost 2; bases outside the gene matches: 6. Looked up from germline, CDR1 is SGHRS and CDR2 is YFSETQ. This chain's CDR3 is CASSPGLAKNTGELFF. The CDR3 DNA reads TGCGCCAGCAGTCCGGGACTAGCGAAAAACACCGGGGAGCTGTTTTTT.

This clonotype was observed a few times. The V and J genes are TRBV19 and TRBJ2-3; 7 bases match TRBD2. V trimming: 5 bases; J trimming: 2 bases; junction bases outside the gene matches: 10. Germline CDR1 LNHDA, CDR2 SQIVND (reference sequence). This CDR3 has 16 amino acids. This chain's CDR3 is CASSQTLADHTDTQYF. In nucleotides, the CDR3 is TGTGCCAGTAGTCAAACCCTAGCGGACCACACAGATACGCAGTATTTT.

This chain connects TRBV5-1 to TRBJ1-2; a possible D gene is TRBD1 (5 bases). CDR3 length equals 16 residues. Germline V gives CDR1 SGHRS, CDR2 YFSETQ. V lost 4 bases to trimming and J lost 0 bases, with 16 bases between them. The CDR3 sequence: CASSLTTGRANYGYTF. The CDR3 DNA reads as TGCGCCAGCAGCCTAACGACGGGACGGGCTAACTATGGCTACACCTTC.

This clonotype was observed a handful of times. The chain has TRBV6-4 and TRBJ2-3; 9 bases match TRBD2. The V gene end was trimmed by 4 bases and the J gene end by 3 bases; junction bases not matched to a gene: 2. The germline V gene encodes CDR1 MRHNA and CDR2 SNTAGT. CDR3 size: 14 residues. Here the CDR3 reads CASSVAGETDTQYF. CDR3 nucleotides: TGTGCCAGCAGTGTAGCGGGGGAGACAGATACGCAGTATTTT.

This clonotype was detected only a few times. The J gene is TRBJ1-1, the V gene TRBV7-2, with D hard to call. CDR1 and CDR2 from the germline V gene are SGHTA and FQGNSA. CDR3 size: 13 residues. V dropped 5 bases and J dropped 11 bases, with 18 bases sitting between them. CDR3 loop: CASSLVKESSAFF. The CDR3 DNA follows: TGTGCCAGCAGCCTGGTAAAGGAGTCTTCGGCTTTCTTT.

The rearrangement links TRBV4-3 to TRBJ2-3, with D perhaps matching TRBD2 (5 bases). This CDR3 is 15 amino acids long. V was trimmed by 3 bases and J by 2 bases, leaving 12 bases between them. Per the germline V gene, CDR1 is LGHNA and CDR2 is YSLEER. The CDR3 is CASSHWTVNTDTQYF. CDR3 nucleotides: TGCGCCAGCAGCCACTGGACTGTAAACACAGATACGCAGTATTTT.

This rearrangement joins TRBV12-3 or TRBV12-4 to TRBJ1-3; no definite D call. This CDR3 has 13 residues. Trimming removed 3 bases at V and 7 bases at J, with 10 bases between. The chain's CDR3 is CASSFELRNTIYF. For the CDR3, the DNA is TGTGCCAGCAGTTTCGAGCTCCGGAACACCATATATTTT.

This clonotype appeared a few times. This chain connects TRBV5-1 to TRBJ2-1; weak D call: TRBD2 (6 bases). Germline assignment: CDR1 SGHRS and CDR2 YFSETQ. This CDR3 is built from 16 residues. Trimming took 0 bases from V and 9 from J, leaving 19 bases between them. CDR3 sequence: CASSLGAGRGGSEQFF. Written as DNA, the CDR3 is TGCGCCAGCAGCTTGGGGGCGGGGCGAGGTGGTAGTGAGCAGTTCTTC.

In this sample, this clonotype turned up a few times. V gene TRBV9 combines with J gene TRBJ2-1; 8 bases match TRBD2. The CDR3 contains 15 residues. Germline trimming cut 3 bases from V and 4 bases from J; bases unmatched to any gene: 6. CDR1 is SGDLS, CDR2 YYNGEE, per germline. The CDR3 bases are TGTGCCAGCAGCGAGGCGGGGGGCCTTTACAATGAGCAGTTCTTC. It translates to CASSEAGGLYNEQFF.

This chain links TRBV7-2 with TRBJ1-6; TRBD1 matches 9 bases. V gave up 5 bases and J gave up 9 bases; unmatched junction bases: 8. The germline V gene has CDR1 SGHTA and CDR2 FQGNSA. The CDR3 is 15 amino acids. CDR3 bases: TGTGCCAGCAGCCGCCGGACAGGGGACGGTTCACCCCTCCACTTT. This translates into CASSRRTGDGSPLHF.

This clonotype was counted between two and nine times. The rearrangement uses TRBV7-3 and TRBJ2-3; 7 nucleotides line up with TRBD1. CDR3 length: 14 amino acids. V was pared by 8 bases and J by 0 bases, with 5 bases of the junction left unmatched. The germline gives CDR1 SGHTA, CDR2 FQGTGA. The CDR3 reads CASSQGVSTDTQYF. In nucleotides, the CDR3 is TGTGCCAGCTCGCAGGGGGTTAGCACAGATACGCAGTATTTT.

CDR3 loop: CSARDRGAPDEQFF. The CDR3 nucleotides read TGCAGTGCTAGAGATCGGGGGGCGCCGGATGAGCAGTTCTTC. The chain links TRBV20-1 to TRBJ2-1, with a weak D call TRBD2 (7 bases). The germline gives CDR1 DFQATT, CDR2 SNEGSKA (reference sequence). CDR3 size: 14 residues. V was pared by 0 bases and J by 8 bases, with 14 bases between.

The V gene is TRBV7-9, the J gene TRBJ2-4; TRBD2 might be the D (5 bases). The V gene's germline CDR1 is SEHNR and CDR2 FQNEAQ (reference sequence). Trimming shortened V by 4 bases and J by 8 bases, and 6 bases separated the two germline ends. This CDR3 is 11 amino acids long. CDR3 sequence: CASSSGDIQYF. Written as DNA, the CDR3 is TGTGCCAGCAGCTCCGGGGACATTCAGTACTTC. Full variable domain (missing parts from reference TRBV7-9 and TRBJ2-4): DTGVSQNPRHKITKRGQNVTFRCDPISEHNRLYWYRQTLGQGPEFLTYFQNEAQLEKSRLLSDRFSAERPKGSFSTLEIQRTEQGDSAMYLCASSSGDIQYFGAGTRLSVL.

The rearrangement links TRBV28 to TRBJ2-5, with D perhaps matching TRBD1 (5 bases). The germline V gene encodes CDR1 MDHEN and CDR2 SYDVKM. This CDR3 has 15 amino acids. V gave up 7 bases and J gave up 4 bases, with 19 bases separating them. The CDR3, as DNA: TGTGCCAGCACTACAAATTGGGGCAGGAGAGAGACCCAGTACTTC. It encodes CASTTNWGRRETQYF.

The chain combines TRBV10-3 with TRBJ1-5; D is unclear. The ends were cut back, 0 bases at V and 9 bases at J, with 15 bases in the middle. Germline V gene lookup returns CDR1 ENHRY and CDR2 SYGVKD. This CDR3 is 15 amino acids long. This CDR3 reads CAISESSGENRPQHF. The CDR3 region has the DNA TGTGCCATCAGTGAGTCGAGTGGGGAGAATAGGCCCCAGCATTTT.

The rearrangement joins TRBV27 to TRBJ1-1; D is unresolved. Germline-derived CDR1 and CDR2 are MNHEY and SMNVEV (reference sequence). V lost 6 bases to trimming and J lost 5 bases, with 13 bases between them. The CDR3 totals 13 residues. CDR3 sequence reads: CASRVSRRTEAFF. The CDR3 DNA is TGTGCCAGCAGAGTATCTCGAAGAACTGAAGCTTTCTTT.

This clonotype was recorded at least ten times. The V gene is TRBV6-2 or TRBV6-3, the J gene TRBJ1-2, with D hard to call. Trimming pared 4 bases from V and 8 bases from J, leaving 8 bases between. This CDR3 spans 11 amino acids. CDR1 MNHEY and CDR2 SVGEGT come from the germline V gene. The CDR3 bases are TGTGCCAGCAGTTGGGCGAGGGGCTACACCTTC. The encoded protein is CASSWARGYTF.

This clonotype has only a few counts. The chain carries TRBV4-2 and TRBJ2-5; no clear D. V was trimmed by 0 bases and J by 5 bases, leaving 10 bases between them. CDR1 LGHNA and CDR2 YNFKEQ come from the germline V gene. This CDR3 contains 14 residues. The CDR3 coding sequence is TGTGCCAGCAGCCAAGATCTCCTGGGGGAGACCCAGTACTTC. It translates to CASSQDLLGETQYF.

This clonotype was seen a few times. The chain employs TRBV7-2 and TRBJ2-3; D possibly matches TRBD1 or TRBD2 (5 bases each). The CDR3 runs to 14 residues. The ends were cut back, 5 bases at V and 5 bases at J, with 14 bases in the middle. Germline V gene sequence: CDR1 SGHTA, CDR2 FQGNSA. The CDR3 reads CASSPGSIGDTQYF. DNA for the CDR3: TGTGCCAGCAGCCCAGGGAGTATCGGAGATACGCAGTATTTT.

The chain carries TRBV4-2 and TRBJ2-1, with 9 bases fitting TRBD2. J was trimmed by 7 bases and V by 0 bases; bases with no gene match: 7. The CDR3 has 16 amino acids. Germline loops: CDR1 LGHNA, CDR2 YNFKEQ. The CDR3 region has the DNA TGTGCCAGCAGCCAAGACCCCCCGGGACTAGCAAATGAGCAGTTCTTC. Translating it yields CASSQDPPGLANEQFF.

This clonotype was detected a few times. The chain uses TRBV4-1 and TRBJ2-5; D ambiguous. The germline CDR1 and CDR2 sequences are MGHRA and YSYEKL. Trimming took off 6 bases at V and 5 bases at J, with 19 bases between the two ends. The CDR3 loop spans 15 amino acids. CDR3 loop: CASSLFRSARETQYF. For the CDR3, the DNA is TGCGCCAGCAGTCTCTTCCGGAGTGCGAGGGAGACCCAGTACTTC.